This T cell receptor (beta chain) was captured by sequencing in a study of vaccination effects on CD4 cells after COVID-19. The V and J ends lost 4 bases and 5 bases, in that order; junction bases with no gene match: 6. CDR3 length: 13 amino acids. CDR1 SGDLS and CDR2 YYNGEE come from the germline V gene. Ahead of sequencing, the ViraFEST assay grew antigen-specific CD4+ T cells using viral peptide pools. The authors isolated CD4+ T cells after around 11 days of culture. Each participant received a vaccine that was either BNT162b2 or mRNA-1273, given as two doses. Half-medium exchanges with IL-2 medium took place on days 3 and 7. TCRdb's copy holds only in-frame clones and misses some; the assay was immunoSEQ multiplex PCR. This table has 25,000 to 30,000 clones, roughly 77% appearing once. General study points: Among infection- and vaccine-induced clones, marked clonal contraction occurred late after vaccination.

In this sample, this clone turned up a few times. Its antigen is still unknown. The chain couples TRBV9 to TRBJ2-7, with 7 bases identical to TRBD1. The sample was CD4+ T cells from PBMCs cultured with HCoV-229E spike peptides, taken after COVID-19 vaccination. The receptor's source is a human donor who received a COVID-19 vaccine. CDR3 DNA: TGTGCCAGCAGCTCGCTGACAGGGAACGAGCAGTACTTC. Its protein is CASSSLTGNEQYF.